Each of the 15 T cell receptor beta chains below was sequenced from the same sample in a study of blood T cell repertoires in COVID-19 (dated by TCRdb to between 2020 and 2021). Library preparation was by the immunoSEQ multiplex PCR assay. Entries here come from immuneACCESS through TCRdb and include only in-frame sequences with V and J called. Some clones fail to appear in such tables; in the studies checked, an unresolved V gene covers under half of the shortfall, and the cause of the remainder is unknown. The sample table records about 57,000 clones; roughly 90% of these occur just once. The leading ten clones occupy 22% of the sample. The sequencing input was peripheral blood. The receptors shown here come from a woman older than 75 with COVID-19, enrolled during active disease.

About this clone: Germline is not matched at one junction end, which may reflect a read error. V usage is TRBV7-2 and J usage is TRBJ2-3; D might be TRBD1 (10 bases). CDR1 is SGHTA, CDR2 FQGNSA, per germline. The CDR3 length is 16 residues. As DNA, the CDR3 is TGTGCCAGCAGCCTAGCGGGACAGGGGTATCCAGATACGCAGTATTTT. This encodes CASSLAGQGYPDTQYF.

This clone was found once. The V call is TRBV6-2 or TRBV6-3, the J call TRBJ1-5; 8 bases map to TRBD1. The V segment lost 4 bases and the J segment 1 base; nucleotides outside the gene matches: 6. Germline V lookup: CDR1 MNHEY, CDR2 SVGEGT. The CDR3 has 16 residues. The CDR3 loop reads CASSSQRTGSNQPQHF. Written as DNA, the CDR3 is TGTGCCAGCAGTTCCCAACGGACAGGGAGCAATCAGCCCCAGCATTTT.

In this sample, this clone turned up a few times. The chain uses TRBV19 and TRBJ2-7, with 8 bases aligning to TRBD1. The ends lost 4 bases at V and 4 bases at J; junction bases unmatched: 9. The germline V gene has CDR1 LNHDA and CDR2 SQIVND (reference sequence). There are 15 residues in the CDR3. DNA for the CDR3: TGTGCCAGTAGTAACCCGGGACAGGCAACTTACGAGCAGTACTTC. Its protein is CASSNPGQATYEQYF.

The chain is built from TRBV10-3 and TRBJ1-6; no clear D. This CDR3 comprises 17 residues. In germline, CDR1 is ENHRY, CDR2 SYGVKD. The ends were cut back, 4 bases at V and 0 bases at J, with 13 bases in the middle. CDR3 nucleotide sequence: TGTGCCATCAGTGTCGATACTCCAAGCTCCTATAATTCACCCCTCCACTTT. It encodes CAISVDTPSSYNSPLHF.

V usage is TRBV15 and J usage is TRBJ2-7, with 8 bases fitting TRBD2. Germline-derived CDR1 and CDR2 are LNHNV and YYDKDF (reference sequence). This CDR3 spans 15 amino acids. Unmatched junction bases numbered 7, after V lost 1 base and J lost 5 bases. CDR3 sequence: CATSRGSGDGDEQYF. As DNA, the CDR3 is TGTGCCACCAGCAGAGGTAGCGGGGATGGGGACGAGCAGTACTTC. The complete variable domain, with remaining parts taken from reference TRBV15 and TRBJ2-7, reads DAMVIQNPRYQVTQFGKPVTLSCSQTLNHNVMYWYQQKSSQAPKLLFHYYDKDFNNEADTPDNFQSRRPNTSFCFLDIRSPGLGDTAMYLCATSRGSGDGDEQYFGPGTRLTVT.

This clone was detected a few times. The chain links TRBV7-9 to TRBJ2-1; 7 nucleotides align to TRBD2. CDR1 and CDR2 (germline): SEHNR, FQNEAQ (reference sequence). The CDR3 spans 19 residues. V lost 4 bases to trimming and J lost 0 bases; unmatched junction nucleotides: 15. CDR3 region: CASSSRLIGGGSSYNEQFF. The CDR3 DNA follows: TGTGCCAGCAGCTCCCGATTAATTGGCGGGGGAAGCTCCTACAATGAGCAGTTCTTC.

This chain uses TRBV30 with TRBJ1-5, with 7 nucleotides matching TRBD1. This CDR3 has 12 residues. Germline V gene sequence: CDR1 GTSNPN, CDR2 SVGIG (reference sequence). J lost 5 bases, V lost 8 bases, and 6 bases had no gene match. CDR3 DNA sequence: TGTGCCGTAGCCCAGGGGGATCAGCCCCAGCATTTT. Protein sequence: CAVAQGDQPQHF. Supplemented by reference TRBV30 and TRBJ1-5, the full variable domain reads SQTIHQWPATLVQPVGSPLSLECTVEGTSNPNLYWYRQAAGRGLQLLFYSVGIGQISSEVPQNLSASRPQDRQFILSSKKLLLSDSGFYLCAVAQGDQPQHFGDGTRLSIL.

V gene TRBV7-6 combines with J gene TRBJ2-2; a possible D gene is TRBD2 (5 bases). Between the trimmed V and J ends, which lost 6 bases and 0 bases, there was a span of 17 bases. The CDR3 is made up of 17 amino acids. Germline lookup yields CDR1 SGHVS and CDR2 FNYEAQ. In DNA form, the CDR3 reads TGTGCCAGCAGGTTGCCCCCGGGCGGGCCGAACACCGGGGAGCTGTTTTTT. It yields the protein CASRLPPGGPNTGELFF.

J is TRBJ1-1 and V is TRBV9, with 10 bases identical to TRBD1. Germline-derived CDR1 and CDR2 are SGDLS and YYNGEE. The CDR3 loop spans 17 amino acids. V lost 3 bases and J lost 0; bases outside the gene matches: 8. The CDR3 nucleotides are TGTGCCAGCAGCGCACCGACAGGGGGCTACATGAACACTGAAGCTTTCTTT. Translating gives CASSAPTGGYMNTEAFF.

The chain uses TRBV10-1 and TRBJ2-1, with a possible D match to TRBD2 (5 bases). Trimming took off 3 bases at V and 2 bases at J, with 11 bases between the two ends. Germline assignment: CDR1 WNHNN and CDR2 SYGVQD (reference sequence). The CDR3 length is 15 residues. The CDR3 DNA reads as TGCGCCAGCAGTGACCTAAAGGAGGCCTACAATGAGCAGTTCTTC. This codes for CASSDLKEAYNEQFF.

This clone was found once. This rearrangement joins TRBV5-1 to TRBJ1-2, with 7 bases aligning to TRBD1. Germline loops: CDR1 SGHRS, CDR2 YFSETQ. The V and J ends lost 3 bases and 8 bases, in that order; junction bases with no gene match: 10. This CDR3 is built from 14 residues. Here the CDR3 DNA reads TGCGCCAGCAGCTCAGGGAGCCAGGGGGACGGCTACACCTTC. Translated: CASSSGSQGDGYTF.

The chain is built from TRBV5-1 and TRBJ2-3, with 7 positions matching TRBD2. Germline assignment: CDR1 SGHRS and CDR2 YFSETQ. With V trimmed by 7 bases and J by 0 bases, 8 bases remained unmatched. The CDR3 contains 15 residues. The CDR3, as DNA: TGCGCCAGCGGCGGGGGACGGTTAAGCACAGATACGCAGTATTTT. It specifies CASGGGRLSTDTQYF. Filled out from reference TRBV5-1 and TRBJ2-3, the complete variable domain reads KAGVTQTPRYLIKTRGQQVTLSCSPISGHRSVSWYQQTPGQGLQFLFEYFSETQRNKGNFPGRFSGRQFSNSRSEMNVSTLELGDSALYLCASGGGRLSTDTQYFGPGTRLTVL.

The genes are TRBV9 and TRBJ1-1, with 7 positions matching TRBD1. The junction had 2 bases not matched to a gene; V was cut back by 4 bases and J by 5 bases. CDR3 length: 12 amino acids. The germline V gene encodes CDR1 SGDLS and CDR2 YYNGEE. Here the CDR3 reads CASSTQGTEAFF. CDR3 bases: TGTGCCAGCAGCACACAGGGGACTGAAGCTTTCTTT. Full variable domain (remainder filled in from reference TRBV9 and TRBJ1-1): DSGVTQTPKHLITATGQRVTLRCSPRSGDLSVYWYQQSLDQGLQFLIQYYNGEERAKGNILERFSAQQFPDLHSELNLSSLELGDSALYFCASSTQGTEAFFGQGTRLTVV.

The CDR3 here is CASSQVVGSGSTDTQYF. The CDR3 DNA reads TGTGCCAGCAGCCAAGTAGTAGGTAGCGGGAGCACAGATACGCAGTATTTT. V gene TRBV3-1 (or the pseudogene TRBV3-2) combines with J gene TRBJ2-3, with 7 positions matching TRBD2. The CDR3 extends over 17 amino acids. V dropped 1 base and J dropped 0; count of bases not matched to a gene: 7. The V gene's germline CDR1 is LGHDT and CDR2 YNNKEL (reference sequence).

The chain carries TRBV7-9 and TRBJ2-4; D may be TRBD2 (5 bases). The CDR3 contains 17 residues. The germline gives CDR1 SEHNR, CDR2 FQNEAQ (reference sequence). V was clipped by 0 bases and J by 0 bases, with 12 bases between them. The CDR3 bases are TGTGCCAGCAGCTTAGCCGGGGTGGGGAGAGCCAAAAACATTCAGTACTTC. Protein: CASSLAGVGRAKNIQYF.